The 27 T cell receptor beta chains below all came from one sample that was sequenced in a study of breast tumors, draining lymph nodes, adjacent tissues. Axillary draining lymph nodes of breast cancer patients supplied the node samples. TCRdb called the multiplex PCR reads again in MiXCR, with one record for every CDR3 protein. The data hold 200,000 to 250,000 distinct CDR3 sequences, with less than 40% observed a single time. The sample was axillary lymph node tissue. These receptor sequences come from a female donor with breast cancer. Some clones in this sample may be carry-over from other donors' samples.

The table lists this clonotype with many counts. V and J are TRBV2 and TRBJ1-6, with D hard to call. From germline, CDR1 is SNHLY and CDR2 FYNNEI. V was cut by 6 bases and J by 9 bases, with 21 bases left in between. There are 16 residues in the CDR3. Here the CDR3 reads CASSEQRVLSGSPLHF. As DNA, the CDR3 is TGTGCCAGCAGCGAGCAACGGGTTCTCTCAGGTTCACCCCTCCACTTT.

V is TRBV6-5 and J is TRBJ2-5, with a tentative D call TRBD1 (5 bases). The CDR3 totals 15 residues. Trimming cost V 6 bases and J 5 bases, with 19 bases left between them. Germline V gives CDR1 MNHEY, CDR2 SVGAGI. CDR3 protein: CASRPEQGSWETQYF. CDR3 coding DNA: TGTGCCAGCAGGCCCGAGCAGGGTAGCTGGGAGACCCAGTACTTC.

In its sample, this clonotype was seen many times. This rearrangement joins TRBV19 to TRBJ1-2, with 7 bases lining up with TRBD1. Germline V lookup: CDR1 LNHDA, CDR2 SQIVND (reference sequence). The CDR3 runs 15 residues. The J segment lost 4 bases and the V segment lost 5 bases, leaving 10 bases of the junction unmatched. For the CDR3, the DNA is TGTGCCAGTAGTGAAACCGGGACAGAGAGCTATGGCTACACCTTC. Amino acids: CASSETGTESYGYTF.

Concerning this clonotype: The CDR3 does not end in the conserved phenylalanine or tryptophan, so this is likely a read error. The gene calls are TRBV20-1 and TRBJ1-6, with 10 bases matching TRBD1. Germline CDR1 and CDR2: DFQATT and SNEGSKA (reference sequence). This CDR3 region has 16 residues. Losses at the gene ends were 3 bases for V and 7 bases for J; bases not matched to a gene: 9. CDR3 nucleotide sequence: TGCAGTGCTAGGGGACAGGGGATTTTCGTAAATTCACCCCTCCACCTT. This translates into CSARGQGIFVNSPLHL.

This clonotype was detected only a few times. This could be a read error, since a much larger clone is one nucleotide away. The chain joins TRBV20-1 to TRBJ2-3; 9 positions match TRBD2. This CDR3 spans 14 amino acids. CDR1 is DFQATT, CDR2 SNEGSKA, per germline (reference sequence). Here the CDR3 reads CSAVGSGSTATQYF. In nucleotides, the CDR3 is TGCAGTGCTGTCGGTAGCGGGAGCACAGCTACGCAGTATTTT.

This clonotype has ten or more counts. The chain uses TRBV19 and TRBJ1-4; 7 positions match TRBD1. V lost 5 bases, J lost 5 bases, and 8 bases stayed unmatched. Germline V gene sequence: CDR1 LNHDA, CDR2 SQIVND (reference sequence). The CDR3 covers 15 residues. CDR3 coding DNA: TGTGCCAGTAGTCCCCGGACAGGCCGAAATGAAAAACTGTTTTTT. Its translation: CASSPRTGRNEKLFF.

This clonotype appeared many times. The rearrangement uses TRBV7-9 and TRBJ1-2, with no clear D. This CDR3 spans 13 amino acids. V lost 2 bases and J lost 3, with 7 bases in between. CDR1 and CDR2 (germline): SEHNR, FQNEAQ (reference sequence). CDR3 nucleotides: TGTGCCAGCAGCTTAAACAGATACTATGGCTACACCTTC. Translating gives CASSLNRYYGYTF.

At least ten counts were recorded for this clonotype. The V call is TRBV7-9, the J call TRBJ2-5, with TRBD1 matching 7 bases. The trim removed 5 bases at V and 5 bases at J, leaving 5 bases unmatched. Germline CDR1 and CDR2: SEHNR and FQNEAQ (reference sequence). CDR3 length: 13 residues. The CDR3 is CASSRQGSETQYF. The CDR3 nucleotides read TGTGCCAGCAGCCGACAGGGTTCGGAGACCCAGTACTTC.

This clonotype has at least ten counts. CDR3 bases: TGTGCCAGCAGCTTCCCAAACTATGGCTACACCTTC. This gives the protein CASSFPNYGYTF. The V and J genes are TRBV7-8 and TRBJ1-2; no reliable D call. Germline CDR1 reads SGHVS; CDR2 reads FQNEAQ. The CDR3 runs to 12 residues. V was pared by 3 bases and J by 2 bases, with 4 bases between.

The gene calls are TRBV10-3 and TRBJ2-3; 13 bases are a match to TRBD2. CDR1 ENHRY and CDR2 SYGVKD come from the germline V gene. This CDR3 contains 17 residues. V gave up 3 bases and J gave up 5 bases; unmatched junction bases: 8. The CDR3 region is CAISEPRLAGGKDTQYF. The CDR3 DNA is TGTGCCATCAGTGAACCCCGACTAGCGGGAGGTAAAGATACGCAGTATTTT.

This rearrangement joins TRBV20-1 to TRBJ2-7; a possible D gene is TRBD2 (5 bases). Germline loops: CDR1 DFQATT, CDR2 SNEGSKA (reference sequence). The CDR3 totals 14 residues. The V end lost 6 bases, the J end lost 2 bases, and 17 bases lay between the germline ends. CDR3 protein: CSASSEVGAYEQYF. DNA of the CDR3: TGCAGTGCCAGCAGTGAAGTCGGGGCCTACGAGCAGTACTTC.

This clonotype occurred many times. The chain carries TRBV20-1 and TRBJ2-1, with 8 nucleotides matching TRBD2. V was pared by 0 bases and J by 5 bases, with 6 bases of the junction left unmatched. CDR1 is DFQATT and CDR2 is SNEGSKA in the germline V gene (reference sequence). The CDR3 is 15 amino acids. Written as DNA, the CDR3 is TGCAGTGCTAGAGATCGTGTTAGCGGGAACAATGAGCAGTTCTTC. This codes for CSARDRVSGNNEQFF.

The chain uses TRBV5-1 and TRBJ2-5; no firm D call. The V gene lost 4 bases and the J gene lost 0 bases, with 13 bases spanning the gap. There are 15 residues in the CDR3. CDR1 and CDR2 (germline): SGHRS, YFSETQ. The CDR3 sequence: CASSQDGSYQETQYF. As DNA, the CDR3 is TGCGCCAGCAGCCAGGACGGGTCCTACCAAGAGACCCAGTACTTC.

This clonotype was recorded many times. The chain combines TRBV3-1 with TRBJ1-6; possibly TRBD1 for D (5 bases). This CDR3 is built from 14 residues. V was pared by 1 base and J by 7 bases, with 8 bases between. Germline CDR1 reads LGHDT; CDR2 reads YNNKEL (reference sequence). The CDR3 loop reads CASSQGRGNSPLHF. The DNA of the CDR3 is TGTGCCAGCAGCCAAGGTAGGGGAAATTCACCCCTCCACTTT.

Worth noting for this clonotype: This sequence may be a read error, since a much larger clone differs from it by one base. The chain is built from TRBV20-1 and TRBJ2-1; 16 nucleotides align to TRBD2. The CDR3 has 17 residues. Germline CDR1 DFQATT, CDR2 SNEGSKA (reference sequence). The CDR3 spells CSALGLAGGLSYNGQFF. CDR3 sequence (DNA): TGCAGTGCCCTGGGACTAGCGGGAGGGCTCTCCTACAATGGGCAGTTCTTC.

This clonotype has a count of ten or more. This chain connects TRBV7-2 to TRBJ2-1, with D tentatively TRBD1 or TRBD2 (5 bases each). Germline CDR1 is SGHTA and CDR2 is FQGNSA. CDR3 size: 14 residues. Between the trimmed V and J ends, which lost 3 bases and 8 bases, there was a span of 14 bases. The CDR3 here is CASSLDTNGDEQFF. CDR3 nucleotide sequence: TGTGCCAGCAGCTTGGACACCAACGGGGATGAGCAGTTCTTC.

There are many counts of this clonotype. The J gene is TRBJ2-7, the V gene TRBV20-1; 8 bases line up with TRBD1. The CDR3 is 13 amino acids. Per germline, CDR1 DFQATT and CDR2 SNEGSKA (reference sequence). With V trimmed by 1 base and J by 3 bases, 2 bases remained unmatched. Here the CDR3 DNA reads TGCAGTGCTAGAGGGGGACAGGTCTACGAGCAGTACTTC. Its translation is CSARGGQVYEQYF.

This clonotype was counted many times. The chain has TRBV10-2 and TRBJ2-7; 8 bases are a match to TRBD2. Germline V gene data show CDR1 as WSHSY and CDR2 as SAAADI. V gave up 6 bases and J gave up 3 bases; unmatched junction bases: 10. This CDR3 region has 15 residues. The CDR3 reads CASSNKRGLNYEQYF. The CDR3 coding sequence is TGCGCCAGCAGCAATAAGCGGGGGTTAAACTACGAGCAGTACTTC.

The rearrangement links TRBV27 to TRBJ2-1; 14 bases agree with TRBD2. Germline V CDR1 and CDR2: MNHEY, SMNVEV (reference sequence). Trimming took 3 bases from V and 9 from J; bases not matched to a gene: 16. CDR3 size: 19 residues. The CDR3 nucleotides are TGTGCCAGCAGTTTTCGCCCCGGGGGACTAGCGGGAGCGGGGGGTGAGCAGTTCTTC. It codes for CASSFRPGGLAGAGGEQFF.

With respect to this clonotype: One end of the junction is discordant with germline, which a read error may explain. CDR3 amino acids: CASSHSRTSGGREFF. The DNA of the CDR3 is TGTGCCAGCAGTCACTCGAGGACTAGCGGGGGGAGGGAGTTCTTC. This chain joins TRBV6-2 or TRBV6-3 and TRBJ2-1, with 14 bases aligning to TRBD2. CDR1 is MNHEY and CDR2 is SVGEGT in the germline V gene. This CDR3 comprises 15 residues.

The chain recombines TRBV12-5 with TRBJ2-6; 7 nucleotides agree with TRBD2. Germline V gene lookup returns CDR1 LGHNT and CDR2 FRNRAP. The CDR3 loop spans 15 amino acids. CDR3 coding DNA: TGTGCCAGCAGTTTCGTCAGCGGGAGGGCCAACGTCCTGACTTTC. This sequence encodes CASSFVSGRANVLTF.

A word on this clonotype: The junction shows a germline mismatch at one end, possibly a read error. V is TRBV7-9 and J is TRBJ2-5; 13 bases are shared with TRBD2. CDR1 and CDR2 from the germline V gene are SEHNR and FQNEAQ (reference sequence). The CDR3 runs to 17 residues. The CDR3 DNA reads TGTGCCAGCAGCCTCCTGACTAGCGGGGGGCTCCAAGAGCCCCAGTACTTC. This encodes CASSLLTSGGLQEPQYF.

The rearrangement links TRBV7-2 to TRBJ1-1, with 7 bases aligning to TRBD1. This CDR3 contains 14 residues. Trimming cost V 5 bases and J 3 bases; bases outside gene matches: 6. Germline V gene sequence: CDR1 SGHTA, CDR2 FQGNSA. The CDR3 is CASSRGTDYTEAFF. In DNA form, the CDR3 reads TGTGCCAGCAGCCGCGGGACAGACTACACTGAAGCTTTCTTT. The full variable domain, in which reference TRBV7-2 and TRBJ1-1 provide the parts outside the CDR3, is GAGVSQSPSNKVTEKGKDVELRCDPISGHTALYWYRQSLGQGLEFLIYFQGNSAPDKSGLPSDRFSAERTGGSVSTLTIQRTQQEDSAVYLCASSRGTDYTEAFFGQGTRLTVV.

Remarks on this clonotype: This CDR3 fails to terminate in the conserved phenylalanine or tryptophan, so it likely reflects a read error. The rearrangement joins TRBV9 to TRBJ1-2; D remains ambiguous. The CDR3 is 13 amino acids. CDR1 is SGDLS, CDR2 YYNGEE, per germline. CDR3 loop: CASSVVDNDGYTS. CDR3 sequence (DNA): TGTGCCAGCAGCGTAGTAGATAACGATGGCTACACCTCC.

Regarding this clonotype: This may stem from a read error, because a much larger clone lies one nucleotide away. It is likely a read error, because the conserved phenylalanine at the end of the CDR3 is missing. The rearrangement links TRBV14 to TRBJ1-2; D remains ambiguous. The germline V gene has CDR1 SGHDN and CDR2 FVKESK. Trimming shortened V by 2 bases and J by 1 base, and 5 bases separated the two germline ends. This CDR3 has 13 amino acids. The CDR3 sequence: CASSQTNNYGYTS. Written as DNA, the CDR3 is TGTGCCAGCAGCCAAACCAATAACTATGGCTACACCTCC.

This clonotype was counted a single time. The chain joins TRBV24-1 to TRBJ1-5, with D maybe TRBD1 (5 bases). CDR3 length: 18 residues. CDR1 KGHDR and CDR2 SFDVKD come from the germline V gene. The V and J ends lost 9 bases and 0 bases respectively, with 23 bases between them. The CDR3 protein is CATPRGQGSPCSNQPQHF. DNA for the CDR3: TGTGCCACCCCTAGAGGGCAGGGATCTCCGTGTAGCAATCAGCCCCAGCATTTT.

This clonotype was counted many times. This rearrangement joins TRBV19 to TRBJ2-7, with 9 nucleotides matching TRBD1. V lost 3 bases, J lost 5 bases, and 8 bases stayed unmatched. The CDR3 covers 15 residues. CDR1 LNHDA and CDR2 SQIVND come from the germline V gene (reference sequence). The CDR3 region has the DNA TGTGCCAGTAGTATCGAGGGGACAGGGCGGCACGAGCAGTACTTC. As protein: CASSIEGTGRHEQYF.